This TCR beta chain was sequenced for a study of blood T cell repertoires in COVID-19. At the level of the study: Acute-phase and convalescent COVID-19 samples originated in the United States, Italy and Spain. In each case, the material was cDNA or gDNA derived from T cells, B-cell-depleted T cells, or PBMCs.

Original analysis: Amplification with reference gene primers provided the estimates of nucleated cell counts. Some clones are missing from TCRdb's copy, which holds only in-frame ones; the method was immunoSEQ multiplex PCR. V, J and clone size derive from that table, while D and trimming were established from the DNA sequence. The table lists about 300,000 clones, around four fifths of them singletons. V lost 2 bases and J lost 2, with 10 bases in between. The CDR3 has 14 amino acids. CDR1 is SGHRS, CDR2 YFSETQ, per germline. This receptor was taken from a woman aged 45-65 years who had recovered from COVID-19. This rearrangement joins TRBV5-1 to TRBJ2-5; D possibly corresponds to TRBD1 (5 bases). Sequencing input: peripheral blood. CDR3 in amino acids: CASSFMTAQETQYF. The DNA for the CDR3 is TGCGCCAGCAGCTTTATGACAGCACAAGAGACCCAGTACTTC. The full variable domain, its missing parts supplied by reference TRBV5-1 and TRBJ2-5, is KAGVTQTPRYLIKTRGQQVTLSCSPISGHRSVSWYQQTPGQGLQFLFEYFSETQRNKGNFPGRFSGRQFSNSRSEMNVSTLELGDSALYLCASSFMTAQETQYFGPGTRLLVL.